The T cell receptor beta chain described here comes from a study of OX40 agonist ivuxolimab in advanced cancers. Study details: Patients received intravenous ivuxolimab every 2 weeks at 0.01 to 10 mg/kg. Study-wide results and limits: Those patients achieving a partial response at 0.1-3.0 mg/kg showed among the lowest clonal expansion. CD8+ T cells averaged more expanded clones than CD4+. Part of the nonresponder group also had normalized T-cell clonal expansion that was low.

Sequenced by immunoSEQ multiplex PCR; TCRdb stores in-frame clones only, minus some. The sample holds around 26,000 clones, around nine tenths seen once. Turning to this clone: Its specificity is unknown.

Trimming took off 0 bases at V and 6 bases at J, with 6 bases between the two ends. Germline CDR1 MNHEY, CDR2 SVGAGI. This CDR3 has 12 amino acids. Here the sequenced sample was CD4+ or CD8+ T cells sorted from blood, taken in a trial of the OX40 agonist ivuxolimab. The rearrangement links TRBV6-5 to TRBJ2-7; D remains ambiguous. The receptor's source is an adult with an advanced solid tumor such as melanoma, head and neck, liver or kidney cancer. The CDR3 DNA is TGTGCCAGCAGTTACTCTGGTGGCGAGCAGTACTTC. Its protein product is CASSYSGGEQYF.